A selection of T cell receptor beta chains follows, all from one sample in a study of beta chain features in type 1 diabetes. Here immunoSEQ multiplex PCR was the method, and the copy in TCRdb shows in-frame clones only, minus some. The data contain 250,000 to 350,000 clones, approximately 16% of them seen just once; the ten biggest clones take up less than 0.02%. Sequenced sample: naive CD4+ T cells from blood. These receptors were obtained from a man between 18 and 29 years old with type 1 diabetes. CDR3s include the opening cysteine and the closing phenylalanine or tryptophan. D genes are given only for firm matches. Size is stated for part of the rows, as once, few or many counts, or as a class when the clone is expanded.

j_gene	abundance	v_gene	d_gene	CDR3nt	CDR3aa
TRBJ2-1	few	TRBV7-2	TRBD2	TGTGCCAGCAGCCCGCGAGCATTAGCGGGAGTCTATGAGCAGTTCTTC	CASSPRALAGVYEQFF
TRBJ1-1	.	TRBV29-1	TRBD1	TGCAGCGTATCTCCGGGACAGGGCATGAACACTGAAGCTTTCTTT	CSVSPGQGMNTEAFF
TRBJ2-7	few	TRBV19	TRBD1	TGTGCCAGTAGTCGGACAGGATGGGACGAGCAGTACTTC	CASSRTGWDEQYF
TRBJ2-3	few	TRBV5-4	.	TGTGCCAGCAGCTTGGCTCCTAGCCGGGGCACAGATACGCAGTATTTT	CASSLAPSRGTDTQYF
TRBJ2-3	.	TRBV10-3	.	TGTGCCACGAGTCGGGTTCCAGATACGCAGTATTTT	CATSRVPDTQYF
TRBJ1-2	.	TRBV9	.	TGTGCCAGCAGCGCGAGGCGACAGGAGATAAGGGATGGCTACACCTTC	CASSARRQEIRDGYTF
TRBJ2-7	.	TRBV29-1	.	TGCAGCGTTGCTCCTCTGGCGGTTTTCCACGAGCAGTACTTC	CSVAPLAVFHEQYF
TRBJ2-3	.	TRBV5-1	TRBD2	TGCGCCAGCAGCTTGGTTAGCGGGAGGGGTCAGGATACGCAGTATTTT	CASSLVSGRGQDTQYF
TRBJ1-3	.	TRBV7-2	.	TGTGCCAGCAGCCCCCATAAGGGAGACACCATATATTTT	CASSPHKGDTIYF
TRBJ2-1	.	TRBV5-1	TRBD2	TGCGCCAGCAGCTCTAGCGGGGGGGGGTTTGAGCAGTTCTTC	CASSSSGGGFEQFF
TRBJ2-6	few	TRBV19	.	TGTGCCAGTACCCCCATGTCTGGGGCCAACGTCCTGACTTTC	CASTPMSGANVLTF
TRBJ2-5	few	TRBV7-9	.	TGTGCCAGCAGCTTAGTAGAAGAGACCCAGTACTTC	CASSLVEETQYF
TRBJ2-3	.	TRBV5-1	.	TGCGCCAGCAGCGCCAGGGGAGGGGCCACAGATACGCAGTATTTT	CASSARGGATDTQYF
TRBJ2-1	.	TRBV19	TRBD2	TGTGCCAGTAGTAGGCCGGGACTAGTCGATGAGCAGTTCTTC	CASSRPGLVDEQFF
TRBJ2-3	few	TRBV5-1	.	TGCGCCAGCAGCGATCGGCCGACTAGCACAGATACGCAGTATTTT	CASSDRPTSTDTQYF
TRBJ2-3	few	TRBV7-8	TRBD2	TGTGCCAGCAGCCCCCTCGGACTAGCCGGTTCTGGTACGCAGTATTTT	CASSPLGLAGSGTQYF
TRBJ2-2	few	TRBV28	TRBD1	TGTGCCAGCTATCAGGGGGCCGGGGGGGAGCTGTTTTTT	CASYQGAGGELFF
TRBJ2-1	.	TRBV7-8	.	TGTGCCAGCAGCTCCTACAGGAATGACAATGAGCAGTTCTTC	CASSSYRNDNEQFF
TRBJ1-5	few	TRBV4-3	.	TGCGCCAGCAGCCAAGACGAGGCCCAGCCCCAGCATTTT	CASSQDEAQPQHF
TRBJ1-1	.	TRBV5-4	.	TGTGCCAGCAGCCCACTGAGGGTAGGAACTGAAGCTTTCTTT	CASSPLRVGTEAFF
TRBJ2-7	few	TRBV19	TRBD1	TGTGCCGTCGGGGGGACAGGGACGCACGAGCAGTACTTC	CAVGGTGTHEQYF
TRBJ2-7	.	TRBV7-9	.	TGTGCCAGCTCTTCGGGGGACGAGCAGTACTTC	CASSSGDEQYF
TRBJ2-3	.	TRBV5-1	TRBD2	TGCGCCAGCAGCTCACGGACTAGCGGGAGTTTCGCAGATACGCAGTATTTT	CASSSRTSGSFADTQYF
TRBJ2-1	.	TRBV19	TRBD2	TGTGCCAGTAGTAGCGGGAGGGCCAAGGATGAGCAGTTCTTC	CASSSGRAKDEQFF
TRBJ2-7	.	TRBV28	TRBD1	TGTGCCAGCAGGGGAGACAGGGTCGAGCAGTACTTC	CASRGDRVEQYF
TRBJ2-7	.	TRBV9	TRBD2	TGTGCCAGCAGCGTAGCTGGGACTAGCGGAATATACGAGCAGTACTTC	CASSVAGTSGIYEQYF
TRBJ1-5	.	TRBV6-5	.	TGTGCCAGCAGTTACGGGGGGGCTCAGCCCCAGCATTTT	CASSYGGAQPQHF
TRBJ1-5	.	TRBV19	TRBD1	TGTGCCAGTAGATTGGGACAGGGAGGCAATCAGCCCCAGCATTTT	CASRLGQGGNQPQHF
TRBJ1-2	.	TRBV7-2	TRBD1	TGTGCCAGCAGCTCCCGTCTCCGGGACAGAGATGGCTACACCTTC	CASSSRLRDRDGYTF
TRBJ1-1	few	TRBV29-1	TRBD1	TGCAGCGTCGCCAGGGGGCCCAACACTGAAGCTTTCTTT	CSVARGPNTEAFF
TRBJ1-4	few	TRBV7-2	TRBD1	TGTGCCAGCAGCCGTACTGGACAGGAGGAAAAACTGTTTTTT	CASSRTGQEEKLFF
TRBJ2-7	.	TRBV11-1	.	TGTGCCAGCAGCTTGCCTCACGGGACTCACGACTACGAGCAGTACTTC	CASSLPHGTHDYEQYF
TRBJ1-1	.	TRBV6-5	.	TGTGCCAGCAGTTACTCGAGCACTCGCACTGAAGCTTTCTTT	CASSYSSTRTEAFF
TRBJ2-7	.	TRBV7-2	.	TGTGCCAGCAGCTTAGAGGCAGCTAGCTACTACGAGCAGTACTTC	CASSLEAASYYEQYF
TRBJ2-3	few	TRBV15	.	TGTGCCACCAGCAGAGATAGGGCTAGCCGGGCAAGGCAGTATTTT	CATSRDRASRARQYF
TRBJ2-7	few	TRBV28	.	TGTGCCAGCACCTTAGGAAGGGAGAGCTCCTACGAGCAGTACTTC	CASTLGRESSYEQYF
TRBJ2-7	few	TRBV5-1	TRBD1	TGCGCCAGCAGGTGGTTAGGGGGCAAGGACGAGCAGTACTTC	CASRWLGGKDEQYF
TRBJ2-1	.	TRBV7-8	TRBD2	TGTGCCAGCAGCTTAGTGCGGGGGGCCTACAATGAGCAGTTCTTC	CASSLVRGAYNEQFF
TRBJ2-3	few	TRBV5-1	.	TGCGCCAGCAGCTTGAATCGACAGGCCAGAAATACGCAGTATTTT	CASSLNRQARNTQYF
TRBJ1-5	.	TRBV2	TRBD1	TGTGCCAGCAGGACAGGGTTGAATCAGCCCCAGCATTTT	CASRTGLNQPQHF
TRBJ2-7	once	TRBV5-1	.	TGCGCCAGCAGCTTGTACGGGAGCTCCTACGAGCAGTACTTC	CASSLYGSSYEQYF
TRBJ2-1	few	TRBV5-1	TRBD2	TGCGCCAGCAGCTTGTCGCGGGACTACAACAATGAGCAGTTCTTC	CASSLSRDYNNEQFF
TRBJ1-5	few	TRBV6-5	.	TGTGCCAGCAGTCGCGGGTTGGCGGGCAATCAGCCCCAGCATTTT	CASSRGLAGNQPQHF
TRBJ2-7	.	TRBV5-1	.	TGCGCCAGCAGCCTCGGGAGAGCGCGGATGATCTCCTCCTGGGAGCAGTACTTC	CASSLGRARMISSWEQYF
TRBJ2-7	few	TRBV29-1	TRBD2	TGCAGCGTTAGGAACGGGAACCCGGGGGGGAAGCAGTACTTC	CSVRNGNPGGKQYF
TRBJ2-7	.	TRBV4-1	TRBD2	TGCGCCAGCAGCCCCGGCCCCCTAGCGGTACATGCCTACGAGCAGTACTTC	CASSPGPLAVHAYEQYF
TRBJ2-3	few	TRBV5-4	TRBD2	TGTGCCAGCAGCTCTAGCGGGAGGGCAGATACGCAGTATTTT	CASSSSGRADTQYF
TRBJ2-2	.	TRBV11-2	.	TGTGCCAGCAGCTTAGATTTCGGGGTTTACGGGAGCACCGGGGAGCTGTTTTTT	CASSLDFGVYGSTGELFF
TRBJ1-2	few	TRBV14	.	TGTGCCAGCAGTCCAGGGCCCAACTATGGCTACACCTTC	CASSPGPNYGYTF
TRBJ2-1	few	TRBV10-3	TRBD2	TGTGCCATCAGTGAGTCAGGGGCGGGAGGTAATGAGCAGTTCTTC	CAISESGAGGNEQFF
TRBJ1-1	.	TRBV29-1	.	TGCAGCGTCCTAAGACAGGACCGGAACACTGAAGCTTTCTTT	CSVLRQDRNTEAFF
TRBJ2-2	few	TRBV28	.	TGTGCCAGCACCCTAAAGGGGGTCACCGGGGAGCTGTTTTTT	CASTLKGVTGELFF
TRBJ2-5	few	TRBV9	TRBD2	TGTGCCAGCAGCGCCACCCCCCTAGCGGGGGCCGAGACCCAGTACTTC	CASSATPLAGAETQYF
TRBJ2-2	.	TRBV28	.	TGTGCCAGCACGACATCGAACACCGGGGAGCTGTTTTTT	CASTTSNTGELFF
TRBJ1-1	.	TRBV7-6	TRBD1	TGTGCCAGCAGCTTAGAGGGGGCCGGTTTGAACACTGAAGCTTTCTTT	CASSLEGAGLNTEAFF